This TCR beta chain comes out of a study of blood T cell repertoires in COVID-19 (dated by TCRdb to about 2020). Regarding the study in general: Collaborator samples came from the United States, Italy and Spain and covered acute and convalescent phases of COVID-19. Nearly every sample came with metadata listing a de-identified subject ID, COVID-19 status, age in years and sex. The material from the prospective study consisted of cDNA or gDNA derived from T cells, B-cell-depleted T cells, or PBMCs. The repertoires were released in a freely available public database intended as a resource for research on the immune response to SARS-CoV-2. HLA class I and class II types, where available, came from metadata supplied by the sample provider rather than from assay-based typing. Deeply sampled blood TCRbeta repertoires from subjects exposed to, actively infected with, or recovered from COVID-19 were included in the dataset. Samples were obtained from the ongoing ImmuneRACE study (first 160 participants) and from 1,000 to 1,500 subjects provided by 6 global collaborators. General study outcomes and caveats: Clinical and demographic metadata were provided uncurated, with the amount varying by source and participant.

TCRbeta CDR3 regions were amplified from genomic DNA by means of the immunoSEQ Assay, a bias-controlled multiplex PCR. The original methods were these. Within the assay, amplification of reference gene primers was used to estimate how many nucleated cells each sample contained. Sequence reads were collapsed and filtered to measure the absolute abundance of every unique TCRbeta CDR3 rearrangement. Productive Simpson clonality was computed per sample as the square root of Simpson's diversity index over productive rearrangements. This immuneACCESS table, as held by TCRdb, lists in-frame sequences with V and J called but not all clones. Of the missing ones, under half trace to an unresolved V gene in checked studies; the others have no known cause. D and trimming come from the DNA, and the V and J calls and clone size come from that table. In this sample the table shows almost 400,000 clones, approximately 89% of which occur a single time. The top ten clonotypes cover over 2% of the sample.

Worth noting for this clone: It has no known antigen specificity. No clone much larger than this one lies a single base away; base qualities are absent.

At one collaborating source in Seattle, patients were enrolled during active infection and were followed longitudinally through the course of disease. Whole blood was collected in K2EDTA tubes by collaborating institutions according to the institutions' own protocols. For TCRbeta analysis, collaborators shipped samples as frozen whole blood, isolated PBMCs, or DNA extracted from either of those sample types. Based on the germline V gene (reference sequence), the CDR1 and CDR2 sequences are MNHEY and SMNVEV. Taken from cysteine to phenylalanine, the CDR3 has 15 residues. Only the CDR3 DNA is retained, 45 bases long and in frame from the first base. Trimming takes 6 bases off V and 13 bases off J; junction bases not matched to a gene: 13.

The sequenced sample consisted of peripheral blood. This TCR derives from a woman in her sixties with COVID-19, enrolled during active disease. The chain uses TRBV27 and TRBJ1-6; 9 bases in the junction line up with TRBD1. The CDR3 amino acid sequence is: CASRPPGTGSNPLHF. In nucleotides, the sequence is TGTGCCAGCAGACCCCCCGGGACAGGGAGCAACCCCCTCCACTTT.